The 22 T cell receptor beta chains in this list originate from one sample, sequenced in a study of shared clonotypes between healthy human individuals. Some clones are missing from TCRdb's copy, which holds only in-frame ones; the method was immunoSEQ multiplex PCR. This sample yields approximately 1.5 million clones, of which about 98.5% are seen a single time; about 0.34% belongs to the top ten. Source material: naive CD4+ T cells sorted from blood. Subset meaning: CD45RA+ positively selected. The receptors stem from a man aged 25-45 years in good health.

The chain is built from TRBV15 and TRBJ2-5; 7 bases are shared with TRBD2. The ends lost 3 bases at V and 5 bases at J; junction bases unmatched: 15. The CDR3 length is 17 residues. The germline V gene has CDR1 LNHNV and CDR2 YYDKDF (reference sequence). CDR3 loop: CATSRQRDGKRRETQYF. The CDR3 DNA reads as TGTGCCACCAGCAGGCAGCGGGACGGCAAACGACGGGAGACCCAGTACTTC. Variable domain in full (rest from reference TRBV15 and TRBJ2-5): DAMVIQNPRYQVTQFGKPVTLSCSQTLNHNVMYWYQQKSSQAPKLLFHYYDKDFNNEADTPDNFQSRRPNTSFCFLDIRSPGLGDTAMYLCATSRQRDGKRRETQYFGPGTRLLVL.

The chain links TRBV6-5 to TRBJ2-7; no definite D call. The CDR3 runs 13 residues. Germline CDR1 reads MNHEY; CDR2 reads SVGAGI. V was clipped by 5 bases and J by 3 bases, with 11 bases between them. CDR3 region: CASSRTGYYEQYF. CDR3 coding DNA: TGTGCCAGCAGTCGGACGGGCTACTACGAGCAGTACTTC.

This chain connects TRBV7-2 to TRBJ2-1; D not resolved. Germline CDR1 and CDR2: SGHTA and FQGNSA. V was shortened by 5 bases and J by 0 bases, with 11 bases between the two germline ends. The CDR3 length is 15 residues. As DNA, the CDR3 is TGTGCCAGCAGCCGTGACACGAGCTCCTACAATGAGCAGTTCTTC. Protein: CASSRDTSSYNEQFF.

The CDR3 loop reads CASSPLRPGQGLYEQYF. DNA for the CDR3: TGTGCCAGTAGTCCCCTTCGACCGGGACAGGGTCTTTACGAGCAGTACTTC. The chain couples TRBV19 to TRBJ2-7; 9 positions agree with TRBD1. The CDR3 is made up of 17 amino acids. The V and J ends lost 5 bases and 4 bases, in that order; junction bases with no gene match: 15. The V gene's germline CDR1 is LNHDA and CDR2 SQIVND (reference sequence). Full variable domain (remainder filled in from reference TRBV19 and TRBJ2-7): DGGITQSPKYLFRKEGQNVTLSCEQNLNHDAMYWYRQDPGQGLRLIYYSQIVNDFQKGDIAEGYSVSREKKESFPLTVTSAQKNPTAFYLCASSPLRPGQGLYEQYFGPGTRLTVT.

The chain has TRBV4-3 and TRBJ2-7; D is unclear. Between the trimmed V and J ends, which lost 0 bases and 4 bases, there was a span of 13 bases. This CDR3 region has 15 residues. The germline V gene has CDR1 LGHNA and CDR2 YSLEER. CDR3 nucleotide sequence: TGCGCCAGCAGCCAAGAAAAGGGATGGGCTTACGAGCAGTACTTC. Amino acid sequence: CASSQEKGWAYEQYF.

This CDR3 is CASSSLAGGATDTQYF. In DNA, the CDR3 is TGTGCCAGCAGTTCGCTAGCGGGAGGAGCTACAGATACGCAGTATTTT. The chain links TRBV6-4 to TRBJ2-3; 11 bases are shared with TRBD2. Trimming took 5 bases from V and 3 from J; bases not matched to a gene: 7. Germline assignment: CDR1 MRHNA and CDR2 SNTAGT. The CDR3 covers 16 residues.

The CDR3 DNA sequence: TGTGCCAGTAGATCACTAGGGGGAGTCGCCGGGGAGCTGTTTTTT. Its translation: CASRSLGGVAGELFF. The V call is TRBV19, the J call TRBJ2-2, with a weak D call TRBD1 (6 bases). Deletions cut 6 bases from V and 6 bases from J, with 17 bases between. The CDR3 runs 15 residues. CDR1 and CDR2 from the germline V gene are LNHDA and SQIVND (reference sequence).

The chain joins TRBV7-9 to TRBJ2-5, with D possibly TRBD1 on 6 matching bases. The germline V gene encodes CDR1 SEHNR and CDR2 FQNEAQ (reference sequence). Trimming shortened V by 1 base and J by 7 bases, and 10 bases separated the two germline ends. CDR3 length: 13 amino acids. For the CDR3, the DNA is TGTGCCAGCAGCTTAGAAGGGGGTGCGACCCAGTACTTC. This codes for CASSLEGGATQYF.

CDR3 DNA: TGTGCCAGCAGTCCACCGCCGGACGGATATAGCAATCAGCCCCAGCATTTT. This gives the protein CASSPPPDGYSNQPQHF. The chain carries TRBV28 and TRBJ1-5, with D unresolved. The CDR3 has 17 amino acids. The germline V gene encodes CDR1 MDHEN and CDR2 SYDVKM. Deletions cut 5 bases from V and 0 bases from J, with 17 bases between.

J is TRBJ2-1 and V is TRBV5-1; TRBD2 matches 10 bases. Trimming took 4 bases from V and 0 from J; bases not matched to a gene: 10. CDR1 and CDR2 from the germline V gene are SGHRS and YFSETQ. The CDR3 totals 18 residues. The CDR3 here is CASSVPGLALSSYNEQFF. CDR3 in DNA: TGCGCCAGCAGCGTACCGGGACTAGCGCTTAGCTCCTACAATGAGCAGTTCTTC.

This sequence joins TRBV19 and TRBJ2-7, with 8 bases that match TRBD2. Trimming took 6 bases from V and 0 from J; bases not matched to a gene: 7. Germline V lookup: CDR1 LNHDA, CDR2 SQIVND (reference sequence). CDR3 size: 15 residues. CDR3: CASRALAGTSYEQYF. The CDR3 nucleotides are TGTGCCAGTAGAGCTCTAGCGGGCACCTCCTACGAGCAGTACTTC.

The chain combines TRBV28 with TRBJ2-2; D is unclear. Trimming took off 1 base at V and 2 bases at J, with 11 bases between the two ends. CDR3 length: 16 amino acids. Germline V gene data show CDR1 as MDHEN and CDR2 as SYDVKM. This CDR3 reads CASSLLGQANTGELFF. CDR3 DNA sequence: TGTGCCAGCAGTTTATTGGGCCAGGCTAACACCGGGGAGCTGTTTTTT. Full variable domain (missing parts from reference TRBV28 and TRBJ2-2): DVKVTQSSRYLVKRTGEKVFLECVQDMDHENMFWYRQDPGLGLRLIYFSYDVKMKEKGDIPEGYSVSREKKERFSLILESASTNQTSMYLCASSLLGQANTGELFFGEGSRLTVL.

The chain employs TRBV7-9 and TRBJ1-2, with 9 bases identical to TRBD1. CDR1 is SEHNR, CDR2 FQNEAQ, per germline (reference sequence). The CDR3 runs 14 residues. The ends lost 5 bases at V and 5 bases at J; junction bases unmatched: 6. CDR3 protein: CASSLDRGRYGYTF. DNA for the CDR3: TGTGCCAGCAGCCTGGACAGGGGCAGGTATGGCTACACCTTC.

This clone was observed a single time. The gene calls are TRBV28 and TRBJ1-4; the D is unclear. V was clipped by 4 bases and J by 11 bases, with 11 bases between them. Germline CDR1 reads MDHEN; CDR2 reads SYDVKM. The CDR3 has 12 residues. CDR3 sequence (DNA): TGTGCCAGCAGTTCGCCACGAGAGAAACTGTTTTTT. It translates to CASSSPREKLFF.

The V call is TRBV19, the J call TRBJ2-3; 9 bases agree with TRBD2. Germline V gives CDR1 LNHDA, CDR2 SQIVND (reference sequence). With V trimmed by 4 bases and J by 4 bases, 15 bases remained unmatched. The CDR3 totals 18 residues. In nucleotides, the CDR3 is TGTGCCAGTAGTAGGCTAGCGGGGTCTTATGTTGAAGCAGATACGCAGTATTTT. It yields the protein CASSRLAGSYVEADTQYF.

The V call is TRBV19, the J call TRBJ2-7; 7 bases agree with TRBD1. CDR3 length equals 15 residues. Trimming removed 3 bases from V and 3 bases from J; junction bases left unmatched: 8. From germline, CDR1 is LNHDA and CDR2 SQIVND (reference sequence). CDR3 protein: CASSIGSRQGYEQYF. For the CDR3, the DNA is TGTGCCAGTAGTATTGGTTCACGACAGGGCTACGAGCAGTACTTC.

The rearrangement links TRBV28 to TRBJ1-5; weak D call: TRBD1 (6 bases). V lost 0 bases and J 8 bases, leaving 8 bases between the germline ends. The germline V gene has CDR1 MDHEN and CDR2 SYDVKM. There are 13 residues in the CDR3. The CDR3 DNA sequence: TGTGCCAGCAGTTTATGGGGGGGCGAGCCCCAGCATTTT. It encodes CASSLWGGEPQHF.

The rearrangement uses TRBV25-1 and TRBJ1-4; no clear D gene. The V end was cut by 1 base, the J end by 0 bases, with 9 bases between. CDR1 is MGHDK and CDR2 is SYGVNS in the germline V gene. This CDR3 contains 16 residues. CDR3 sequence: CASSESVTTTNEKLFF. The DNA of the CDR3 is TGTGCCAGCAGTGAATCCGTGACGACAACTAATGAAAAACTGTTTTTT.

This clone was observed once. This chain uses TRBV19 with TRBJ1-4; 9 bases are a match to TRBD1. The trim removed 6 bases at V and 6 bases at J, leaving 8 bases unmatched. The CDR3 runs to 15 residues. The V gene's germline CDR1 is LNHDA and CDR2 SQIVND (reference sequence). This CDR3 is CASRNTGGSHEKLFF. CDR3 sequence (DNA): TGTGCCAGTAGGAATACAGGGGGCTCGCATGAAAAACTGTTTTTT.

The gene calls are TRBV7-8 and TRBJ2-1; tentative D call: TRBD2 (5 bases). V shed 5 bases and J shed 2 bases, with 16 bases lying between them. The CDR3 consists of 16 residues. Germline V CDR1 and CDR2: SGHVS, FQNEAQ. In DNA form, the CDR3 reads TGTGCCAGCAGCCTCTTCGAGGGTGGGCCCTACAATGAGCAGTTCTTC. Its translation: CASSLFEGGPYNEQFF.

This rearrangement joins TRBV5-1 to TRBJ2-7; 11 bases align to TRBD1. V trimming: 4 bases; J trimming: 7 bases; junction bases outside the gene matches: 10. CDR1 SGHRS and CDR2 YFSETQ come from the germline V gene. CDR3 length equals 15 residues. The CDR3 loop is CASSHGQGASREQYF. CDR3 in DNA: TGCGCCAGCAGCCATGGACAGGGGGCGTCGCGGGAGCAGTACTTC.

Note on this clone: The same CDR3 also results from other DNA sequences found in this sample. This sequence joins TRBV28 and TRBJ1-1; TRBD1 matches 7 bases. J lost 0 bases, V lost 6 bases, and 4 bases had no gene match. The CDR3 length is 14 residues. CDR1 is MDHEN and CDR2 is SYDVKM in the germline V gene. CDR3: CASSSGTVNTEAFF. CDR3 DNA sequence: TGTGCCAGCAGCTCAGGGACAGTGAACACTGAAGCTTTCTTT.